The 32 T cell receptor beta chains below were found in one sample sequenced in a study of T cell changes during pregnancy in multiple sclerosis. Measured with immunoSEQ multiplex PCR; TCRdb has only the in-frame clones, and not every one. The table lists around 49,000 clones, approximately 95% of them singletons. The material was CD8+ T cells from peripheral blood mononuclear cells, obtained in the first trimester of pregnancy. The receptor set was obtained from a female donor with multiple sclerosis, enrolled in a pregnancy study.

The chain combines TRBV2 with TRBJ2-7, with 12 bases aligning to TRBD2. After removal of 0 bases from V and 4 bases from J, the junction contained 4 bases not matched to a gene. The CDR3 spans 16 residues. Per the germline V gene, CDR1 is SNHLY and CDR2 is FYNNEI. CDR3: CASSEAPGTSGYEQYF. The CDR3 bases are TGTGCCAGCAGTGAAGCCCCCGGGACTAGCGGGTACGAGCAGTACTTC.

The rearrangement uses TRBV5-8 and TRBJ2-3; the D gene is possibly TRBD1 (6 bases). CDR1 is SGHTS, CDR2 YDEGEE, per germline. The CDR3 loop spans 16 amino acids. Deletions cut 2 bases from V and 0 bases from J, with 13 bases between. The CDR3 DNA sequence: TGTGCCAGCAGCTTTGGACAGATCGCTAGCACAGATACGCAGTATTTT. Protein sequence: CASSFGQIASTDTQYF.

This clone was detected only once. The chain recombines TRBV27 with TRBJ1-2, with 9 bases identical to TRBD1. CDR1 MNHEY and CDR2 SMNVEV come from the germline V gene (reference sequence). Trimming at V came to 4 bases and at J to 4 bases, leaving 7 bases not matched to a gene. The CDR3 consists of 15 residues. As DNA, the CDR3 is TGTGCCAGCAGTTCGTTACAGGGGGCGGCCTATGGCTACACCTTC. It encodes CASSSLQGAAYGYTF.

V gene TRBV5-6 combines with J gene TRBJ1-1; D perhaps matches TRBD1 (6 bases). CDR1 and CDR2 (germline): SGHDT, YYEEEE. The CDR3 contains 12 residues. V was clipped by 4 bases and J by 10 bases, with 14 bases between them. The DNA of the CDR3 is TGTGCCAGCAGCCCCGGGTGGGGGCCAGCTTTCTTT. This sequence encodes CASSPGWGPAFF.

V and J are TRBV11-2 and TRBJ2-3, with 14 bases lining up with TRBD2. This CDR3 region has 17 residues. Per germline, CDR1 SGHAT and CDR2 FQNNGV. With 1 base clipped from V and 3 bases from J, the junction kept 3 bases outside the gene matches. In DNA form, the CDR3 reads TGTGCCAGCAGCTTAGTGGGGACTAGCGGGAGTACAGATACGCAGTATTTT. It encodes CASSLVGTSGSTDTQYF.

The rearrangement joins TRBV27 to TRBJ1-1; TRBD1 aligns across 10 bases. The CDR3 is made up of 14 amino acids. Germline CDR1 is MNHEY and CDR2 is SMNVEV (reference sequence). The J segment lost 5 bases and the V segment lost 6 bases, leaving 6 bases of the junction unmatched. CDR3 loop: CASSRQGAGTEAFF. CDR3 bases: TGTGCCAGCAGCCGACAGGGGGCGGGAACTGAAGCTTTCTTT.

The rearrangement links TRBV6-4 to TRBJ2-1, with D hard to call. Germline CDR1 MRHNA, CDR2 SNTAGT. The CDR3 runs to 12 residues. V lost 8 bases and J 5 bases, leaving 10 bases between the germline ends. The CDR3 region is CASGDTHNEQFF. The DNA for the CDR3 is TGTGCCAGCGGCGACACACACAATGAGCAGTTCTTC.

The V gene is TRBV5-4, the J gene TRBJ2-7; tentative D call: TRBD2 (6 bases). The length of the CDR3 is 19 residues. Germline CDR1 and CDR2: SGHNT and YYREEE (reference sequence). V dropped 4 bases and J dropped 2 bases, with 28 bases sitting between them. DNA of the CDR3: TGTGCCAGCAGCCCCGTGCCCCGCGGGGTCCTACAGCGCCCCTACGAGCAGTACTTC. As protein: CASSPVPRGVLQRPYEQYF.

This sequence joins TRBV27 and TRBJ2-2; TRBD2 aligns across 11 bases. This CDR3 comprises 17 residues. The J segment lost 6 bases and the V segment lost 6 bases, leaving 12 bases of the junction unmatched. The V gene's germline CDR1 is MNHEY and CDR2 SMNVEV (reference sequence). The DNA for the CDR3 is TGTGCCAGCAGACCCCTCCATAGCGGGAGGGACGCCGGGGAGCTGTTTTTT. Translated: CASRPLHSGRDAGELFF.

This clone was counted a few times. This chain connects TRBV7-2 to TRBJ1-1; a possible D gene is TRBD1 (6 bases). The CDR3 is made up of 15 amino acids. Germline V gene sequence: CDR1 SGHTA, CDR2 FQGNSA. Trimming took 0 bases from V and 3 from J, leaving 11 bases between them. The CDR3 reads CASSLAGGRDTEAFF. The CDR3, as DNA: TGTGCCAGCAGCTTAGCCGGGGGGCGGGACACTGAAGCTTTCTTT.

This chain uses TRBV5-1 with TRBJ2-7, with D possibly TRBD1 on 6 matching bases. The V and J ends lost 2 bases and 5 bases respectively, with 11 bases between them. Germline-derived CDR1 and CDR2 are SGHRS and YFSETQ. The CDR3 sequence is 13 residues long. DNA of the CDR3: TGCGCCAGCAGCTTCTTAGGGGGAGACGAGCAGTACTTC. Amino acids: CASSFLGGDEQYF.

The V and J genes are TRBV5-4 and TRBJ2-6; D remains ambiguous. In germline, CDR1 is SGHNT, CDR2 YYREEE (reference sequence). The V end was cut by 2 bases, the J end by 0 bases, with 6 bases between. The CDR3 sequence is 15 residues long. This CDR3 reads CASSLILSGANVLTF. For the CDR3, the DNA is TGTGCCAGCAGCTTAATCCTCTCTGGGGCCAACGTCCTGACTTTC.

The chain carries TRBV11-2 and TRBJ2-3; 7 nucleotides line up with TRBD1. J was trimmed by 0 bases and V by 5 bases; bases with no gene match: 8. Germline assignment: CDR1 SGHAT and CDR2 FQNNGV. The CDR3 runs to 16 residues. The CDR3 loop is CASSVGQVPSTDTQYF. CDR3 nucleotide sequence: TGTGCCAGCAGCGTAGGACAGGTCCCAAGCACAGATACGCAGTATTTT.

This sequence joins TRBV19 and TRBJ1-1; D call uncertain. The CDR3 sequence is 17 residues long. The ends were cut back, 5 bases at V and 6 bases at J, with 25 bases in the middle. Per germline, CDR1 LNHDA and CDR2 SQIVND (reference sequence). The CDR3, as DNA: TGTGCCAGTAGTTTAGGACGAGTCGGGGAGGTTACGTCTGAAGCTTTCTTT. This sequence encodes CASSLGRVGEVTSEAFF.

The chain carries TRBV10-3 and TRBJ1-3; the D is unclear. CDR1 and CDR2 from the germline V gene are ENHRY and SYGVKD. The V and J ends lost 6 bases and 2 bases respectively, with 11 bases between them. This CDR3 contains 14 residues. The CDR3 region is CAIRDTHAGNTIYF. CDR3 bases: TGTGCCATCAGAGACACCCACGCTGGAAACACCATATATTTT.

A few counts support this clone. The V call is TRBV28, the J call TRBJ1-5; the D gene is possibly TRBD1 (6 bases). V was cut by 6 bases and J by 7 bases, with 13 bases left in between. The CDR3 sequence is 13 residues long. Looked up from germline, CDR1 is MDHEN and CDR2 is SYDVKM. The CDR3 protein is CASRTPGGQPQHF. CDR3 in DNA: TGTGCCAGCAGGACCCCGGGGGGCCAGCCCCAGCATTTT.

V is TRBV19 and J is TRBJ1-2; the match to TRBD1 covers 7 bases. The CDR3 sequence is 13 residues long. Germline CDR1 and CDR2: LNHDA and SQIVND (reference sequence). With V trimmed by 6 bases and J by 5 bases, 6 bases remained unmatched. Here the CDR3 reads CASRGTGEYGYTF. In DNA form, the CDR3 reads TGTGCCAGTAGGGGAACAGGGGAATATGGCTACACCTTC.

This sequence joins TRBV28 and TRBJ2-2, with D perhaps matching TRBD2 (6 bases). The CDR3 runs to 14 residues. CDR1 and CDR2 (germline): MDHEN, SYDVKM. Trimming left V 4 bases short and J 6 bases short, with 12 bases between. CDR3: CASSSPPGAGELFF. The CDR3 DNA follows: TGTGCCAGCAGTTCTCCACCGGGGGCCGGGGAGCTGTTTTTT.

V usage is TRBV6-1 and J usage is TRBJ2-7; D is unresolved. V lost 3 bases to trimming and J lost 0 bases, with 9 bases between them. The CDR3 is made up of 14 amino acids. CDR1 is MNHNS, CDR2 SASEGT, per germline. The CDR3 sequence: CASSDRGDSYEQYF. The CDR3 DNA follows: TGTGCCAGCAGTGACCGAGGAGACTCCTACGAGCAGTACTTC.

This chain uses TRBV11-1 with TRBJ2-1; D gene unclear. CDR3 size: 13 residues. CDR1 is SGHAT and CDR2 is FQDESV in the germline V gene (reference sequence). Between the trimmed V and J ends, which lost 3 bases and 8 bases, there was a span of 11 bases. CDR3 in amino acids: CASSFRADDEQFF. For the CDR3, the DNA is TGTGCCAGCAGCTTTCGCGCGGATGATGAGCAGTTCTTC.

This chain connects TRBV4-2 to TRBJ2-3; a possible D gene is TRBD2 (5 bases). Germline lookup yields CDR1 LGHNA and CDR2 YNFKEQ. V lost 0 bases and J 5 bases, leaving 15 bases between the germline ends. The CDR3 sequence is 16 residues long. This chain's CDR3 is CASSQEGGTMVDTQYF. The CDR3 DNA reads as TGTGCCAGCAGCCAAGAAGGAGGTACCATGGTAGATACGCAGTATTTT.

V is TRBV6-1 and J is TRBJ1-5, with 8 bases fitting TRBD1. There are 15 residues in the CDR3. Germline lookup yields CDR1 MNHNS and CDR2 SASEGT. V was clipped by 5 bases and J by 7 bases; unmatched bases: 10. CDR3 sequence reads: CASSIRGQGIQPQHF. CDR3 sequence (DNA): TGTGCCAGCAGTATTAGAGGACAGGGTATCCAGCCCCAGCATTTT.

The CDR3 DNA follows: TGTGCCAGCAGTTCCGCGGGACAGGCTTACGAGCAGTACTTC. This encodes CASSSAGQAYEQYF. The chain combines TRBV13 with TRBJ2-5, with TRBD1 matching over 8 bases. Near its end, the DNA agrees better with TRBJ2-7, so the J call may be wrong. There are 14 residues in the CDR3. The germline CDR1 and CDR2 sequences are PRHDT and FYEKMQ (reference sequence).

The V call is TRBV5-4, the J call TRBJ2-1, with 11 nucleotides matching TRBD2. Losses at the gene ends were 3 bases for V and 8 bases for J; bases not matched to a gene: 19. The length of the CDR3 is 19 residues. Germline V CDR1 and CDR2: SGHNT, YYREEE (reference sequence). The CDR3 DNA reads as TGTGCCAGCAGCTCCCTCCTCGGGAATAGCGGGAGGGCCAGGGATGAGCAGTTCTTC. It yields the protein CASSSLLGNSGRARDEQFF.

The V call is TRBV7-2, the J call TRBJ2-5; D is unresolved. This CDR3 spans 13 amino acids. The germline V gene encodes CDR1 SGHTA and CDR2 FQGNSA. V was trimmed by 5 bases and J by 7 bases, leaving 14 bases between them. CDR3 amino acids: CASSTKVRGTQYF. The CDR3, as DNA: TGTGCCAGCAGCACCAAAGTAAGAGGGACCCAGTACTTC.

CDR3 in DNA: TGCGCCAGCAGCCAGGTGGGAGGGTTCAATGAGCAGTTCTTC. Translated: CASSQVGGFNEQFF. The V gene is TRBV4-3, the J gene TRBJ2-1; TRBD2 matches at 7 bases. The V segment lost 3 bases and the J segment 6 bases; nucleotides outside the gene matches: 5. Germline V lookup: CDR1 LGHNA, CDR2 YSLEER. The CDR3 contains 14 residues.

This chain joins TRBV11-2 and TRBJ2-3; D gene uncertain. This CDR3 is 12 amino acids long. The germline V and J ends were trimmed by 3 bases and 6 bases, with 7 bases remaining between them. CDR1 and CDR2 from the germline V gene are SGHAT and FQNNGV. The CDR3 coding sequence is TGTGCCAGCAGCTTCGGAGCCGATACGCAGTATTTT. It codes for CASSFGADTQYF. Full variable domain (remainder filled in from reference TRBV11-2 and TRBJ2-3): EAGVAQSPRYKIIEKRQSVAFWCNPISGHATLYWYQQILGQGPKLLIQFQNNGVVDDSQLPKDRFSAERLKGVDSTLKIQPAKLEDSAVYLCASSFGADTQYFGPGTRLTVL.

The sample holds a few counts of this clone. The gene calls are TRBV7-9 and TRBJ1-5; 8 bases align to TRBD1. The V gene's germline CDR1 is SEHNR and CDR2 FQNEAQ (reference sequence). V shed 5 bases, J shed 4 bases, and the junction held 4 bases outside the gene matches. The CDR3 is 14 amino acids. The CDR3 spells CASSPGGRNQPQHF. Written as DNA, the CDR3 is TGTGCCAGCAGCCCAGGGGGCCGTAATCAGCCCCAGCATTTT.

The rearrangement links TRBV5-1 to TRBJ1-1, with a possible D match to TRBD1 (6 bases). Between the trimmed V and J ends, which lost 4 bases and 3 bases, there was a span of 13 bases. Germline V gene lookup returns CDR1 SGHRS and CDR2 YFSETQ. The CDR3 extends over 14 amino acids. The chain's CDR3 is CASSELGGDTEAFF. In nucleotides, the CDR3 is TGCGCCAGCAGCGAATTAGGGGGAGACACTGAAGCTTTCTTT.

The rearrangement uses TRBV4-2 and TRBJ2-3; no firm D call. This CDR3 is 16 amino acids long. Germline loops: CDR1 LGHNA, CDR2 YNFKEQ. Deletions cut 1 base from V and 0 bases from J, with 11 bases between. This chain's CDR3 is CASSQAAGVSTDTQYF. The DNA of the CDR3 is TGTGCCAGCAGCCAAGCTGCCGGAGTGAGCACAGATACGCAGTATTTT.

In its sample, this clone is medium-sized (0.01 to 0.1%). The chain employs TRBV7-9 and TRBJ2-1, with 7 bases identical to TRBD2. CDR1 SEHNR and CDR2 FQNEAQ come from the germline V gene (reference sequence). The junction had 9 bases not matched to a gene; V was cut back by 8 bases and J by 8 bases. The CDR3 spans 13 residues. CDR3 protein: CASASGANDEQFF. In DNA form, the CDR3 reads TGTGCCAGCGCCAGCGGGGCTAATGATGAGCAGTTCTTC.

This rearrangement joins TRBV2 to TRBJ2-1; 10 bases agree with TRBD2. CDR3 size: 14 residues. Germline V gene data show CDR1 as SNHLY and CDR2 as FYNNEI. V gave up 7 bases and J gave up 4 bases; unmatched junction bases: 4. DNA for the CDR3: TGTGCCAGCAAAAGGACTAGCGGTTACAATGAGCAGTTCTTC. Translated: CASKRTSGYNEQFF.